This T cell receptor (beta chain) was observed in a study of blood T cell repertoires in COVID-19. There are 15 residues in the CDR3. CDR1 and CDR2 (germline): SGHDT, YYEEEE. Between the trimmed V and J ends, which lost 0 bases and 7 bases, there was a span of 14 bases. Produced via immunoSEQ multiplex PCR; TCRdb's table is partial and in-frame only. Among over 150,000 clones listed, 84% were seen once. This TCR derives from a man aged 50 to 59 who had recovered from COVID-19. J is TRBJ1-5 and V is TRBV5-6, with D tentatively TRBD1 (5 bases). Input material: PBMCs or T cells enriched from blood (not recorded which). This chain's CDR3 is CASSLGQGGFQPQHF. Written as DNA, the CDR3 is TGTGCCAGCAGCTTGGGGCAGGGTGGTTTCCAGCCCCAGCATTTT.